This record covers a single T cell receptor beta chain. This CDR3 region has 15 residues. Germline V CDR1 and CDR2: SGDLS, YYNGEE. The trim removed 4 bases at V and 4 bases at J, leaving 5 bases unmatched. This sample stems from a study of blood T cell repertoires in COVID-19. Original methodology: How many nucleated cells were present was estimated from reference gene primer amplification. This table comes from immunoSEQ multiplex PCR, and its TCRdb copy is limited to in-frame clones, with some not included. The DNA was the basis for D and trimming; V, J and clone size are from that table. The data contain about 130,000 clones, 65% to 90% of them singletons.

The sequence derives from an elderly woman with acute or convalescent COVID-19. The sample comprised peripheral blood. This chain joins TRBV9 and TRBJ1-1, with TRBD1 identical over 12 bases. The CDR3, as DNA: TGTGCCAGCAGCCCGGGACAGGGGGCTGGCACTGAAGCTTTCTTT. This encodes CASSPGQGAGTEAFF.